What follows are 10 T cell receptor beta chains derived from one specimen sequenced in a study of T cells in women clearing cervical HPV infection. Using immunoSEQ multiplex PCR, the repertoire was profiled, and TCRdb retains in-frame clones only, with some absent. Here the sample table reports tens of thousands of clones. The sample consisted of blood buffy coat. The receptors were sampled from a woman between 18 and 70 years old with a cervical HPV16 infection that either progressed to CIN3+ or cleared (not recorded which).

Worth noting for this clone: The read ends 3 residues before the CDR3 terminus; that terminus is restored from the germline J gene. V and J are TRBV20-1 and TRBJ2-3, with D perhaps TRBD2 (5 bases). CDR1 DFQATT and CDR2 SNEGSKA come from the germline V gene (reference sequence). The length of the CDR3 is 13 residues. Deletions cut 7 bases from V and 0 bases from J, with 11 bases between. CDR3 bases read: TGCAGTGGTAAGCGGTCTAGCACAGATACG. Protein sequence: CSGKRSSTDT. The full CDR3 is CSGKRSSTDTQYF.

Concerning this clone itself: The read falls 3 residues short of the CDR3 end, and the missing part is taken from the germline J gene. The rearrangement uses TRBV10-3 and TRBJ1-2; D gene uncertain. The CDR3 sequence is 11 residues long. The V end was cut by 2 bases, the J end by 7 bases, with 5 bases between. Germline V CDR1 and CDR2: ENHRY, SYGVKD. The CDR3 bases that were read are TGTGCCATCAGTGAGGTCGGTGGC. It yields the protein CAISEVGG. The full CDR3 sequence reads CAISEVGGYTF.

This chain's CDR3 is CASSRQASGNTIYF. The DNA read from the CDR3 is TGTGCCAGCAGCCGACAGGCTTCTGGAAACACC. The chain combines TRBV5-4 with TRBJ1-3; D might be TRBD1 (6 bases). The read terminates 3 residues ahead of where the CDR3 ends, so the germline J gene completes it. V lost 4 bases, J lost 1 base, and 9 bases lay in between. The germline gives CDR1 SGHNT, CDR2 YYREEE (reference sequence). This CDR3 comprises 14 residues.

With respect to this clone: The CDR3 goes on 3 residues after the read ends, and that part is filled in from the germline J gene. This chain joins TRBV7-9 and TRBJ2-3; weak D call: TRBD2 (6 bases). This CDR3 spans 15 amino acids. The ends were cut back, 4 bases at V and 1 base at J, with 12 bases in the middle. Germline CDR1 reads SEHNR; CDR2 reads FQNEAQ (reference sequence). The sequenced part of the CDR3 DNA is TGTGCCAGCAGCTCCCTCGGGGGAGGCACAGATACG. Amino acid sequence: CASSSLGGGTDT. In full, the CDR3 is CASSSLGGGTDTQYF.

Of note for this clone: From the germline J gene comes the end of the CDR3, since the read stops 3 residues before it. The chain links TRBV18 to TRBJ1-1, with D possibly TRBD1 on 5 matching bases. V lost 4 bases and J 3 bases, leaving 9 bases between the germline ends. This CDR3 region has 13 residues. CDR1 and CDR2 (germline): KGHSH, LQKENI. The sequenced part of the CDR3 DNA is TGTGCCAGCTCACGCACACAGGACACTGAA. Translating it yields CASSRTQDTE. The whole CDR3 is CASSRTQDTEAFF.

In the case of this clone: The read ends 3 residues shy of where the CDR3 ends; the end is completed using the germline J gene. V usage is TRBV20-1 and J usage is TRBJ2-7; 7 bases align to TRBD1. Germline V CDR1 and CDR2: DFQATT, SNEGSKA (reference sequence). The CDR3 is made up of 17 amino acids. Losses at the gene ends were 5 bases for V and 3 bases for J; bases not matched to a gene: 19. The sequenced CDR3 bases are TGCAGTGCTGACCGGCCGTCCGAAGGGGGCAGATTCTACGAG. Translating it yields CSADRPSEGGRFYE. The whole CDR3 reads CSADRPSEGGRFYEQYF.

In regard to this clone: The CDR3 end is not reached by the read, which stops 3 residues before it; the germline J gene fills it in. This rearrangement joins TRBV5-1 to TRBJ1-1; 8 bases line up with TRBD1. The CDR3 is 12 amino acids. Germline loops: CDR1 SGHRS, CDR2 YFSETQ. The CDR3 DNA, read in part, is TGCGCCAGCAGCCCCTCGGGACAGGCG. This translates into CASSPSGQA. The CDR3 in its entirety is CASSPSGQAAFF.

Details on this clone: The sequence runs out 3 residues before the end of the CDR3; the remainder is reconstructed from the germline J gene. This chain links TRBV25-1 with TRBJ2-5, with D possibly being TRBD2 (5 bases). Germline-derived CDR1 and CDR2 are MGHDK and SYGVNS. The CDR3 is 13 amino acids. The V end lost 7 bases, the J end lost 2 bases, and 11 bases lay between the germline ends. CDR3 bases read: TGTGCCAGCAAACTAGAGTGGCAAGAGACC. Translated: CASKLEWQET. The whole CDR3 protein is CASKLEWQETQYF.

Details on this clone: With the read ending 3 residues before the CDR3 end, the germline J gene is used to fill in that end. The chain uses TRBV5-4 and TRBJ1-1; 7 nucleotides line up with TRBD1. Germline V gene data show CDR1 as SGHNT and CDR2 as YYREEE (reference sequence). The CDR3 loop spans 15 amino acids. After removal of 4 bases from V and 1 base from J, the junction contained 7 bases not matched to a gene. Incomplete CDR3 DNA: TGTGCCAGCAGCCCGGTCGGGACAGAGAACACTGAA. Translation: CASSPVGTENTE. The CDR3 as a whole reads CASSPVGTENTEAFF.

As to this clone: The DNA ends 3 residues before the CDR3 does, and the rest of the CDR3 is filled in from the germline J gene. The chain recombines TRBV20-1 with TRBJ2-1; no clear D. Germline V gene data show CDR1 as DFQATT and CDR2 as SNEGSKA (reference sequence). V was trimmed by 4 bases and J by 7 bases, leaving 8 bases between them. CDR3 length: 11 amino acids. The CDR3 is CSATRMNEQFF. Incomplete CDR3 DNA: TGCAGTGCTACCAGGATGAATGAG.